The TCR beta chain described here comes from a study of blood T cell repertoires in COVID-19. Study at large: Acute-phase and convalescent COVID-19 samples originated in the United States, Italy and Spain.

The protocol was immunoSEQ multiplex PCR, while the TCRdb copy is restricted to in-frame clones and leaves out a portion. The table records about 190,000 clones, approximately 80% of them present only once. Germline V CDR1 and CDR2: KGHSH, LQKENI. Trimming took off 3 bases at V and 0 bases at J, with 15 bases between the two ends. The CDR3 runs 16 residues. This TCR came from a man in his forties or fifties who had recovered from COVID-19. This chain uses TRBV18 with TRBJ2-7; D gene uncertain. The specimen sequenced was peripheral blood. CDR3 DNA: TGTGCCAGCTCACCCTCCCCATCCCTAAGCTCCTACGAGCAGTACTTC. It is translated as CASSPSPSLSSYEQYF. The variable domain in full, completed from reference TRBV18 and TRBJ2-7, reads NAGVMQNPRHLVRRRGQEARLRCSPMKGHSHVYWYRQLPEEGLKFMVYLQKENIIDESGMPKERFSAEFPKEGPSILRIQQVVRGDSAAYFCASSPSPSLSSYEQYFGPGTRLTVT.